The sequence of this TCR beta chain was determined in a study of blood T cell repertoires in COVID-19 (dated by TCRdb to about 2020). With respect to the entire study: Samples covering the acute and convalescent phases of COVID-19 were provided by collaborators in the United States, Italy and Spain. The material from the prospective study consisted of cDNA or gDNA derived from T cells, B-cell-depleted T cells, or PBMCs. Subjects who had been exposed to COVID-19, were actively infected with it, or had recovered from it provided the deeply sampled blood TCRbeta repertoires that made up the dataset. The repertoires were made available in a free public database intended to serve as a resource for research on the immune response to SARS-CoV-2. Samples were obtained from the ongoing ImmuneRACE study (first 160 participants) and from 950 to 1,500 subjects provided by 6 global collaborators. The sample metadata nearly always contained a de-identified subject ID, COVID-19 status, age in years and sex. Where available, HLA class I and class II types were taken from metadata supplied by the sample provider and were not determined by assay-based typing.

In the prospective study, participants were roughly 18 to 90 years old, resided in fewer than 25 geographic areas of the United States, and were enrolled through a virtual design. Cohort assignment in the prospective study relied on participant-reported clinical history from a screening survey and a study questionnaire. Recovered participants in ImmuneRACE Cohort 3 were defined by two consecutive negative NP/OP PCR tests, clearance by a healthcare professional, or resolution of symptoms. Each participant in the prospective study had whole blood, serum and a nasopharyngeal or oropharyngeal swab collected by mobile phlebotomists. Additional blood draws and questionnaires over a roughly two-month period could optionally be provided by prospective study participants. Prospective study blood samples were shipped either frozen or at room temperature before DNA extraction. A remark on this clone: The antigen it binds to is not known. No qualities accompany the bases; no much larger clone lies one base away.

Overall study results and their limits: The amount of clinical and demographic metadata varied by source and participant and was provided uncurated.

V loses 4 bases, J loses 2 bases, and the germline ends lie 20 bases apart. From a lookup of the germline V gene (reference sequence), CDR1 and CDR2 are MNHEY and SMNVEV. The CDR3 holds 17 amino acids from the cysteine to the phenylalanine. Only the CDR3 portion is preserved as DNA: 51 bases, with reading frame beginning at the first base. TCRbeta CDR3 regions were amplified from genomic DNA using the immunoSEQ Assay, a bias-controlled multiplex PCR. For the original study's pipeline: The number of nucleated cells in each sample was estimated from the amplification of reference gene primers within the assay. Sequence reads were collapsed and filtered to measure the absolute abundance of every unique TCRbeta CDR3 rearrangement. For each sample, productive Simpson clonality was calculated as the square root of Simpson's diversity index over productive rearrangements. TCRdb provides this immuneACCESS table in a form limited to in-frame rearrangements. Some clones are lacking; in checked studies, under half of them reflect an unresolved V gene, and why the rest are absent is not known. The V and J calls and the clone size are those of that table, but D and trimming were determined from the DNA. In this sample the table shows about 290,000 clones, under 90% of which occur a single time. The leading ten clones occupy about 1.7% of the sample.

The chain employs TRBV27 and TRBJ2-5, with TRBD1 perhaps the D gene, on 6 matching bases. The TCR sequence derives from a middle-aged woman who had recovered from COVID-19. Sequences were obtained from PBMCs or T cells enriched from blood (not recorded which). The CDR3 reads as follows: CASSSVQGPLFQETQYF. The nucleotide sequence is TGTGCCAGCAGTTCTGTACAGGGTCCCCTGTTTCAAGAGACCCAGTACTTC.